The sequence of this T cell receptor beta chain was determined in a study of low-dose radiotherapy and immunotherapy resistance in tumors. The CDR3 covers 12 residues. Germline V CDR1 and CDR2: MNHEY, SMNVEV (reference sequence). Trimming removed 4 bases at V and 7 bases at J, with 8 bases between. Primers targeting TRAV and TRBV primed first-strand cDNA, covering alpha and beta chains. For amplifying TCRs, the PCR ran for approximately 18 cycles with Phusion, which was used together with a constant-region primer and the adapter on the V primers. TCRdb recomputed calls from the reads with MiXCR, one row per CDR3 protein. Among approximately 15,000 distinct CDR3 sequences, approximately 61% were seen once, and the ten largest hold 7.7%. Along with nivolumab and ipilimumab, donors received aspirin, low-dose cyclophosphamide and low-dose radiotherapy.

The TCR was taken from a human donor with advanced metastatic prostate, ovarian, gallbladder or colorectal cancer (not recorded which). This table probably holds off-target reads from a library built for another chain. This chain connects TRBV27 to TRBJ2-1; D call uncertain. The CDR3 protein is CASSSPSNEQFF. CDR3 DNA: TGTGCCAGCAGTTCCCCCTCGAATGAGCAGTTCTTC.